Included here is one T cell receptor (beta chain) sequence, with context. The sample is drawn from a study of blood T cell repertoires in COVID-19. Study background: The origin of the acute and convalescent COVID-19 samples was the United States, Italy and Spain. T cells, B-cell-depleted T cells, or PBMCs provided the cDNA or gDNA that served as material.

The Seattle patients, enrolled during active infection, were followed longitudinally. Using immunoSEQ multiplex PCR, the repertoire was profiled, and TCRdb retains in-frame clones only, with some absent. The sample lists some 290,000 clones, under 90% occurring once. This TCR derives from a woman aged 25 to 39 with COVID-19, enrolled during active disease. Source material: peripheral blood.

CDR3 region: CASSQWDRARTGELFF. CDR3 coding DNA: TGTGCCAGCAGCCAATGGGACAGGGCAAGGACCGGGGAGCTGTTTTTT. This chain joins TRBV14 and TRBJ2-2, with 9 nucleotides matching TRBD1. The germline CDR1 and CDR2 sequences are SGHDN and FVKESK. V shed 2 bases and J 5 bases; nucleotides not matched to a gene: 6. CDR3 size: 16 residues.